A single sample is the source of the 22 T cell receptor beta chains below, sequenced in a study of beta chain features in type 1 diabetes. Points from the study as a whole: TCRB CDR3 length was moderately but significantly reduced in all four CD4+ subsets of Type 1 diabetes patients.

Since all of the isolated RNA was reverse transcribed, expressed TCRB transcripts were what got sequenced. The table came from immunoSEQ multiplex PCR; TCRdb's copy has only in-frame clones and leaves some out. The repertoire holds 300,000 or so clones, with over 11% as singletons. Their recognized antigens are unknown. Sequencing input: naive CD4+ T cells from blood. The receptors were gathered from a man aged 30-40 years with type 1 diabetes.

The V and J genes are TRBV6-5 and TRBJ2-3, with D possibly being TRBD1 (6 bases). The ends were cut back, 6 bases at V and 3 bases at J, with 16 bases in the middle. CDR1 MNHEY and CDR2 SVGAGI come from the germline V gene. The CDR3 consists of 15 residues. The CDR3 reads CASSTTGYGTDTQYF. DNA for the CDR3: TGTGCCAGCAGCACTACAGGGTATGGAACAGATACGCAGTATTTT.

This clone was counted only a few times. This rearrangement joins TRBV2 to TRBJ2-4; TRBD2 matches 7 bases. CDR1 is SNHLY, CDR2 FYNNEI, per germline. The CDR3 contains 15 residues. Trimming cost V 0 bases and J 9 bases; bases outside gene matches: 8. The CDR3 DNA reads as TGTGCCAGCAGTGAAGCGCGGGCGGGAGAGGGCATTCAGTACTTC. Translating it yields CASSEARAGEGIQYF.

This clone was counted between two and nine times. The gene calls are TRBV9 and TRBJ2-7; 7 bases agree with TRBD1. Looked up from germline, CDR1 is SGDLS and CDR2 is YYNGEE. This CDR3 region has 14 residues. V lost 4 bases, J lost 1 base, and 5 bases stayed unmatched. CDR3 region: CASSPTGSSYEQYF. CDR3 DNA sequence: TGTGCCAGCAGCCCGACAGGGTCGTCCTACGAGCAGTACTTC.

This chain links TRBV29-1 with TRBJ2-7; TRBD1 matches at 7 bases. This CDR3 spans 15 amino acids. Germline loops: CDR1 SQVTM, CDR2 ANQGSEA. Trimming took 1 base from V and 6 from J; bases not matched to a gene: 12. CDR3 sequence (DNA): TGCAGCGTTGAAGTCGGGGCAAGGGGGCCCAGCGAGCAGTACTTC. Protein product: CSVEVGARGPSEQYF.

This clone appeared a few times. The V gene is TRBV11-2, the J gene TRBJ2-2, with a weak D call TRBD2 (6 bases). The V end was cut by 1 base, the J end by 1 base, with 10 bases between. Germline CDR1 reads SGHAT; CDR2 reads FQNNGV. This CDR3 spans 16 amino acids. CDR3 sequence reads: CASSLGLSGNTGELFF. CDR3 coding DNA: TGTGCCAGCAGCTTAGGTCTTAGCGGGAACACCGGGGAGCTGTTTTTT.

This clone occurred a few times. The DNA of the CDR3 is TGTGCCAGCAGTTTATATGGCACGGGGACCTTC. Its translation is CASSLYGTGTF. V and J are TRBV28 and TRBJ1-2, with unresolved D. From germline, CDR1 is MDHEN and CDR2 SYDVKM. Trimming pared 1 base from V and 14 bases from J, leaving 11 bases between. CDR3 size: 11 residues.

V and J are TRBV28 and TRBJ2-7; 10 bases line up with TRBD2. From germline, CDR1 is MDHEN and CDR2 SYDVKM. V gave up 9 bases and J gave up 7 bases; unmatched junction bases: 12. The CDR3 contains 14 residues. This CDR3 is CASILAGHPQEQYF. CDR3 DNA sequence: TGTGCCAGTATACTAGCGGGGCATCCTCAGGAGCAGTACTTC.

A few counts support this clone. V and J are TRBV2 and TRBJ2-3, with D maybe TRBD2 (5 bases). The CDR3 has 15 residues. Germline lookup yields CDR1 SNHLY and CDR2 FYNNEI. Between the trimmed V and J ends, which lost 5 bases and 6 bases, there was a span of 18 bases. The CDR3 loop reads CASSSNRGSGDTQYF. In DNA form, the CDR3 reads TGTGCCAGCAGTTCCAACCGGGGTTCCGGGGATACGCAGTATTTT.

The chain uses TRBV2 and TRBJ2-5; 8 bases match TRBD2. The germline gives CDR1 SNHLY, CDR2 FYNNEI. J lost 5 bases, V lost 5 bases, and 10 bases had no gene match. The CDR3 consists of 15 residues. Written as DNA, the CDR3 is TGTGCCAGCAGTCCTTCGGGACTAGGAGACGAGACCCAGTACTTC. Encoded protein: CASSPSGLGDETQYF.

This clone was seen only a few times. V is TRBV5-1 and J is TRBJ2-4; 9 bases are shared with TRBD1. V lost 6 bases to trimming and J lost 13 bases; unmatched junction nucleotides: 11. CDR3 length: 13 amino acids. Germline CDR1 and CDR2: SGHRS and YFSETQ. The CDR3 is CASTVQPGQGQYF. CDR3 in DNA: TGCGCCAGCACTGTCCAACCGGGACAGGGACAGTACTTC.

This clone occurred once. This chain links TRBV7-3 with TRBJ2-7, with D maybe TRBD2 (6 bases). CDR1 SGHTA and CDR2 FQGTGA come from the germline V gene. CDR3 length: 14 residues. V dropped 5 bases and J dropped 3 bases, with 14 bases sitting between them. The CDR3 here is CASSLEAGRYEQYF. The CDR3 DNA sequence: TGTGCCAGCAGCCTAGAGGCGGGACGCTACGAGCAGTACTTC.

The chain joins TRBV9 to TRBJ2-2, with 11 bases matching TRBD2. The CDR3 extends over 18 amino acids. Germline lookup yields CDR1 SGDLS and CDR2 YYNGEE. V gave up 6 bases and J gave up 4 bases; unmatched junction bases: 14. CDR3 loop: CASTKLSIAGGTTGELFF. As DNA, the CDR3 is TGTGCCAGCACTAAACTCTCAATAGCGGGAGGGACCACCGGGGAGCTGTTTTTT.

This clone was counted between two and nine times. This sequence joins TRBV11-3 and TRBJ1-1; D gene unclear. The CDR3 is 14 amino acids. Germline V gives CDR1 SGHNT, CDR2 YENEEA. Trimming stripped 5 bases from V and 0 bases from J, with 10 bases between. In DNA, the CDR3 is TGTGCCAGCAGCATCTCCGGGTTGAACACTGAAGCTTTCTTT. It specifies CASSISGLNTEAFF.

This clone came up a few times. The chain combines TRBV18 with TRBJ2-6; D is uncertain. Per the germline V gene, CDR1 is KGHSH and CDR2 is LQKENI. Trimming shortened V by 0 bases and J by 0 bases, and 3 bases separated the two germline ends. This CDR3 region has 15 residues. This CDR3 is CASSPPVSGANVLTF. CDR3 in DNA: TGTGCCAGCTCACCACCCGTCTCTGGGGCCAACGTCCTGACTTTC. The full variable domain, completed using reference TRBV18 and TRBJ2-6, is NAGVMQNPRHLVRRRGQEARLRCSPMKGHSHVYWYRQLPEEGLKFMVYLQKENIIDESGMPKERFSAEFPKEGPSILRIQQVVRGDSAAYFCASSPPVSGANVLTFGAGSRLTVL.

This clone was picked up a small number of times. This chain joins TRBV6-5 and TRBJ2-1; 10 nucleotides agree with TRBD2. Losses at the gene ends were 6 bases for V and 8 bases for J; bases not matched to a gene: 10. The germline CDR1 and CDR2 sequences are MNHEY and SVGAGI. The CDR3 loop spans 15 amino acids. This CDR3 reads CASSHVASGSDEQFF. The CDR3 DNA reads TGTGCCAGCAGCCATGTGGCTAGCGGGAGCGATGAGCAGTTCTTC.

The chain joins TRBV15 to TRBJ2-5; 7 nucleotides align to TRBD1. This CDR3 has 16 amino acids. Trimming cost V 5 bases and J 1 base; bases outside gene matches: 10. CDR1 is LNHNV, CDR2 YYDKDF, per germline (reference sequence). CDR3 DNA: TGTGCCACCAGCTTGCGTCCCGGGACAGTCCAAGAGACCCAGTACTTC. Protein sequence: CATSLRPGTVQETQYF. The full variable domain, rest sourced from reference TRBV15 and TRBJ2-5, is DAMVIQNPRYQVTQFGKPVTLSCSQTLNHNVMYWYQQKSSQAPKLLFHYYDKDFNNEADTPDNFQSRRPNTSFCFLDIRSPGLGDTAMYLCATSLRPGTVQETQYFGPGTRLLVL.

J is TRBJ2-5 and V is TRBV9; D might be TRBD2 (6 bases). The CDR3 totals 17 residues. The V gene lost 0 bases and the J gene lost 4 bases, with 19 bases spanning the gap. Germline values: CDR1 SGDLS, CDR2 YYNGEE. CDR3 protein: CASSVDPLAGRGETQYF. Written as DNA, the CDR3 is TGTGCCAGCAGCGTAGACCCCCTCGCGGGAAGGGGAGAGACCCAGTACTTC.

This clone was observed a handful of times. This chain uses TRBV7-9 with TRBJ1-5; D uncertain. Germline V gives CDR1 SEHNR, CDR2 FQNEAQ (reference sequence). The CDR3 consists of 17 residues. Trimming shortened V by 3 bases and J by 0 bases, and 15 bases separated the two germline ends. The CDR3, as DNA: TGTGCCAGCAGCTTGGGCGACGGTCTACATAGCAATCAGCCCCAGCATTTT. Translating it yields CASSLGDGLHSNQPQHF. Looking up the rest from reference TRBV7-9 and TRBJ1-5 gives the full variable domain: DTGVSQNPRHKITKRGQNVTFRCDPISEHNRLYWYRQTLGQGPEFLTYFQNEAQLEKSRLLSDRFSAERPKGSFSTLEIQRTEQGDSAMYLCASSLGDGLHSNQPQHFGDGTRLSIL.

The table lists this clone with a few counts. This rearrangement joins TRBV14 to TRBJ2-7, with 9 bases aligning to TRBD1. Germline V gene sequence: CDR1 SGHDN, CDR2 FVKESK. V lost 5 bases to trimming and J lost 2 bases; unmatched junction nucleotides: 10. This CDR3 has 16 amino acids. The CDR3 is CASSNYGTGPTYEQYF. CDR3 nucleotides: TGTGCCAGCAGCAACTATGGGACAGGGCCAACCTACGAGCAGTACTTC. The entire variable domain, with the rest obtained from reference TRBV14 and TRBJ2-7, is as follows: EAGVTQFPSHSVIEKGQTVTLRCDPISGHDNLYWYRRVMGKEIKFLLHFVKESKQDESGMPNNRFLAERTGGTYSTLKVQPAELEDSGVYFCASSNYGTGPTYEQYFGPGTRLTVT.

V gene TRBV14 combines with J gene TRBJ2-1, with D maybe TRBD2 (6 bases). Per the germline V gene, CDR1 is SGHDN and CDR2 is FVKESK. V shed 1 base and J shed 8 bases, with 9 bases lying between them. CDR3 length: 13 amino acids. CDR3 DNA sequence: TGTGCCAGCAGCCAAGTCTGGGGGGATGAGCAGTTCTTC. Amino acid sequence: CASSQVWGDEQFF.

This clone has a handful of counts. This chain uses TRBV28 with TRBJ2-7, with a possible D match to TRBD1 (5 bases). V dropped 6 bases and J dropped 2 bases, with 14 bases sitting between them. Germline CDR1 reads MDHEN; CDR2 reads SYDVKM. CDR3 length: 14 residues. The CDR3 here is CASSPTGSAYEQYF. CDR3 DNA: TGTGCCAGCAGCCCCACAGGATCTGCCTACGAGCAGTACTTC.

This clone was counted a few times. The chain combines TRBV23-1 with TRBJ2-1, with 11 bases that match TRBD2. TRBV23-1 is classed as an ORF, of uncertain function. The CDR3 totals 16 residues. V dropped 6 bases and J dropped 7; count of bases not matched to a gene: 11. Here the CDR3 DNA reads TGCGCCAGCAGGCACTTGAGACTAGCGGGAAATAATGAGCAGTTCTTC. Its translation is CASRHLRLAGNNEQFF.